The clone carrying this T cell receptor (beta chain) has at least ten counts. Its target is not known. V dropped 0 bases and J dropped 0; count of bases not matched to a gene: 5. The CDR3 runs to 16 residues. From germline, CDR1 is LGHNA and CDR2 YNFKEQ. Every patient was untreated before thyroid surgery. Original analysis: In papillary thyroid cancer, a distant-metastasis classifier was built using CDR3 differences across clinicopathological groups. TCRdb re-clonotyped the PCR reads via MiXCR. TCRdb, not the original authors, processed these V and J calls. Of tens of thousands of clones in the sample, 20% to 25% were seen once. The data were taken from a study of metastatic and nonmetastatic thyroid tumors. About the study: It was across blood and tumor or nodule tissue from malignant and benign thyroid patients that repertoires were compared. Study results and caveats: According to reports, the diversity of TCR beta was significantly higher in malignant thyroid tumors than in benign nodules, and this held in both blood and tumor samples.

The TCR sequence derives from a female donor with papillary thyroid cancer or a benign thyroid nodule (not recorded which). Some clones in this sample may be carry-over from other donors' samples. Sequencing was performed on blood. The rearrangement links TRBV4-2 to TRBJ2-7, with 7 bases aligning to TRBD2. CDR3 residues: CASSQDEAGISYEQYF. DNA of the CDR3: TGTGCCAGCAGCCAAGATGAAGCGGGGATCTCCTACGAGCAGTACTTC.